Shown below are 18 T cell receptor beta chains from a single sample sequenced in a study of blood T cell repertoires in COVID-19. The data were produced by immunoSEQ multiplex PCR, yet TCRdb's version contains in-frame clones alone and is incomplete. The sample includes approximately 440,000 clones, approximately 86% of them seen just once. Sequenced material: PBMCs or T cells enriched from blood (not recorded which). These receptors all stem from a woman in her late teens or twenties who had recovered from COVID-19.

The V and J genes are TRBV2 and TRBJ2-7; no definite D call. V was cut by 4 bases and J by 0 bases, with 4 bases left in between. Germline V gives CDR1 SNHLY, CDR2 FYNNEI. This CDR3 spans 12 amino acids. The DNA of the CDR3 is TGTGCCAGCAGTGGGAGCTCCTACGAGCAGTACTTC. Encoded protein: CASSGSSYEQYF.

CDR3 nucleotide sequence: TGTGCCAGCAGCATAGGACAGGGTCGTGGCTACACCTTC. This codes for CASSIGQGRGYTF. The chain recombines TRBV7-2 with TRBJ1-2; 8 nucleotides line up with TRBD1. Germline V gives CDR1 SGHTA, CDR2 FQGNSA. The CDR3 is 13 residues long. Unmatched junction bases numbered 6, after V lost 5 bases and J lost 7 bases.

The chain couples TRBV28 to TRBJ1-5; TRBD1 matches 9 bases. The CDR3 sequence is 15 residues long. Germline lookup yields CDR1 MDHEN and CDR2 SYDVKM. J gave up 7 bases and V 3 bases, and 7 bases lay outside the gene matches. In nucleotides, the CDR3 is TGTGCCAGCAGTTTGGTGGGACAGGGAAAGCAGCCCCAGCATTTT. It translates to CASSLVGQGKQPQHF.

The CDR3 here is CASSESKGGGSPLHF. Written as DNA, the CDR3 is TGCGCCAGCAGTGAGTCGAAGGGAGGAGGCTCACCCCTCCACTTT. V usage is TRBV10-2 and J usage is TRBJ1-6; D not resolved. V was pared by 0 bases and J by 10 bases, with 13 bases between. In germline, CDR1 is WSHSY, CDR2 SAAADI. The CDR3 length is 15 residues.

V and J are TRBV12-3 or TRBV12-4 and TRBJ2-5; 9 nucleotides align to TRBD1. J gave up 3 bases and V 7 bases, and 3 bases lay outside the gene matches. This CDR3 has 13 residues. Here the CDR3 DNA reads TGTGCCAGCATGCGGACAGGGGAAGAGACCCAGTACTTC. Its translation: CASMRTGEETQYF.

The CDR3 loop reads CASNSDRTISNQPQHF. Here the CDR3 DNA reads TGTGCCAGCAACAGTGACAGAACCATTAGCAATCAGCCCCAGCATTTT. This chain joins TRBV2 and TRBJ1-5, with D perhaps matching TRBD1 (5 bases). The CDR3 consists of 16 residues. Trimming removed 7 bases from V and 0 bases from J, with 16 bases in between. From germline, CDR1 is SNHLY and CDR2 FYNNEI.

This clone was recorded once. The V and J genes are TRBV5-1 and TRBJ2-3; 13 nucleotides line up with TRBD2. V lost 5 bases, J lost 1 base, and 10 bases stayed unmatched. CDR1 SGHRS and CDR2 YFSETQ come from the germline V gene. The CDR3 spans 18 residues. CDR3 protein: CASRRTSGGAVGTDTQYF. CDR3 nucleotide sequence: TGCGCCAGCAGGAGAACTAGCGGGGGGGCCGTCGGCACAGATACGCAGTATTTT.

The chain recombines TRBV6-9 with TRBJ2-7; D possibly corresponds to TRBD1 (6 bases). The CDR3 spans 16 residues. Germline V gives CDR1 MNHGY, CDR2 SVAAGI. V lost 2 bases and J lost 0, with 14 bases in between. This chain's CDR3 is CASSYGTTGSSYEQYF. DNA for the CDR3: TGTGCCAGCAGTTATGGCACAACAGGGAGCTCCTACGAGCAGTACTTC.

The rearrangement joins TRBV6-1 to TRBJ1-4; D may be TRBD1 (5 bases). The germline CDR1 and CDR2 sequences are MNHNS and SASEGT. V lost 4 bases to trimming and J lost 3 bases, with 15 bases between them. CDR3 length: 16 residues. The CDR3, as DNA: TGTGCCAGCAGTGCCCAGGGAAAAGTATCTAATGAAAAACTGTTTTTT. This encodes CASSAQGKVSNEKLFF.

The rearrangement links TRBV19 to TRBJ1-1; 9 nucleotides align to TRBD1. V trimming: 6 bases; J trimming: 0 bases; junction bases outside the gene matches: 17. CDR1 and CDR2 (germline): LNHDA, SQIVND (reference sequence). CDR3 length: 19 residues. In nucleotides, the CDR3 is TGTGCCAGTAGACCCGGGGTTGGGGGACAGGGTCTATTGAACACTGAAGCTTTCTTT. Its protein product is CASRPGVGGQGLLNTEAFF.

The chain carries TRBV3-1 (or the pseudogene TRBV3-2) and TRBJ2-5, with 10 bases aligning to TRBD2. Germline V gene data show CDR1 as LGHDT and CDR2 as YNNKEL (reference sequence). The CDR3 loop spans 17 amino acids. V shed 0 bases, J shed 2 bases, and the junction held 6 bases outside the gene matches. The DNA for the CDR3 is TGTGCCAGCAGCCAAGAAAAGGGTAGCGGGGGGCAAGAGACCCAGTACTTC. This sequence encodes CASSQEKGSGGQETQYF.

Comments on this clone: The same CDR3 arises from other DNA sequences in this sample as well. The chain has TRBV5-1 and TRBJ2-5, with 11 positions matching TRBD1. The V gene's germline CDR1 is SGHRS and CDR2 YFSETQ. The CDR3 runs 14 residues. V gave up 4 bases and J gave up 4 bases; unmatched junction bases: 3. CDR3 residues: CASSPGTGGETQYF. The DNA of the CDR3 is TGCGCCAGCAGCCCAGGGACAGGGGGAGAGACCCAGTACTTC.

The gene calls are TRBV5-6 and TRBJ1-1; D uncertain. From germline, CDR1 is SGHDT and CDR2 YYEEEE. The V end lost 6 bases, the J end lost 0 bases, and 9 bases lay between the germline ends. CDR3 length equals 13 residues. CDR3 nucleotides: TGTGCCAGCAATTCCCCAGTGAACACTGAAGCTTTCTTT. Encoded protein: CASNSPVNTEAFF.

The CDR3 DNA is TGCGCCAGCAGCCCCCCGGACAGGGGCCACGAGCAGTACTTC. Amino acids: CASSPPDRGHEQYF. The chain recombines TRBV5-1 with TRBJ2-7; 9 nucleotides align to TRBD1. Germline-derived CDR1 and CDR2 are SGHRS and YFSETQ. Trimming cost V 4 bases and J 5 bases; bases outside gene matches: 7. The CDR3 length is 14 residues.

The gene calls are TRBV10-2 and TRBJ2-1; D is possibly TRBD2 (6 bases). Germline V CDR1 and CDR2: WSHSY, SAAADI. This CDR3 has 12 residues. V was pared by 8 bases and J by 6 bases, with 11 bases between. CDR3 nucleotide sequence: TGCGCCAGCGGGGGACTGTCCAATGAGCAGTTCTTC. Amino acids: CASGGLSNEQFF.

The V gene is TRBV18, the J gene TRBJ2-6; TRBD2 agrees at 11 bases. The junction had 7 bases not matched to a gene; V was cut back by 3 bases and J by 3 bases. Germline CDR1 KGHSH, CDR2 LQKENI. The CDR3 extends over 18 amino acids. CDR3 in amino acids: CASSPSSGGNLGANVLTF. CDR3 DNA sequence: TGTGCCAGCTCACCTTCTAGCGGGGGGAATCTTGGGGCCAACGTCCTGACTTTC.

The chain combines TRBV19 with TRBJ1-1, with D maybe TRBD1 (5 bases). The CDR3 spans 15 residues. Germline CDR1 and CDR2: LNHDA and SQIVND (reference sequence). V was shortened by 5 bases and J by 1 base, with 14 bases between the two germline ends. The CDR3 here is CASSVEGRGNTEAFF. CDR3 nucleotides: TGTGCCAGTAGTGTCGAGGGGCGGGGGAACACTGAAGCTTTCTTT.

The chain carries TRBV4-1 and TRBJ1-5, with unresolved D. The germline V and J ends were trimmed by 4 bases and 7 bases, with 14 bases remaining between them. Germline CDR1 is MGHRA and CDR2 is YSYEKL. The CDR3 runs to 14 residues. CDR3 coding DNA: TGCGCCAGCAGCCCACCCGGGCGGGGACAGCCCCAGCATTTT. It translates to CASSPPGRGQPQHF.